This paragraph covers one T cell receptor beta chain sequence. No antigen is known for it. V gave up 3 bases and J gave up 8 bases, with 11 bases separating them. Germline values: CDR1 DFQATT, CDR2 SNEGSKA (reference sequence). The CDR3 length is 12 residues. These data originate in a study of blood T cells in healthy people across ages. A second PCR, run for roughly 7 to 11 cycles, used a sample-barcoded 5' primer plus a J-beta primer mix. TCRdb re-called the 5' RACE reads with MiXCR, one entry per CDR3 protein. The sample records 1,100,000 or so distinct CDR3 sequences, 40% to 55% being singletons. Study outcomes and limitations: Long-lived and aged donors differed, with more naive CD4+ cells and higher diversity in the long-lived.

The J gene is TRBJ1-5, the V gene TRBV20-1, with D tentatively TRBD1 (5 bases). Sequencing was done on a sample of blood. This receptor was taken from a woman in her fifties or sixties in good health. The CDR3 coding sequence is TGCAGTGCTAGCGGGGCCGGGGAGCCCCAGCATTTT. Translating it yields CSASGAGEPQHF.